The table lists the clone carrying this TCR beta chain with a few counts. The CDR3 sequence is 13 residues long. Germline V gene sequence: CDR1 SQVTM, CDR2 ANQGSEA. Trimming took off 1 base at V and 1 base at J, with 7 bases between the two ends. TCRdb recomputed calls from the 5' RACE reads with MiXCR, one row per CDR3 protein. The table has some 44,000 distinct CDR3 sequences, approximately 13% seen once. This record belongs to a study of spatial heterogeneity in lung cancer. Indicated time point: sample taken at primary tumor resection. Whole RNA was taken from tumor, nontumor lung or frozen PBMC; it was then sequenced unsorted. The cohort: under 80 early-stage, untreated non-small cell lung cancer patients.

The genes are TRBV29-1 and TRBJ1-1; D is uncertain. This clonotype was sampled from a male donor with early-stage non-small cell lung cancer. The sample in question was PBMCs, obtained at surgery. The CDR3 bases are TGCAGCGTTGAAGTGGATGCGAACACTGAAGCTTTCTTT. Translated, it gives CSVEVDANTEAFF.